Following are 29 T cell receptor beta chains from one sample sequenced in a study of T cell repertoires in cytomegalovirus infection (dated by TCRdb to the late 2010s). Sequencing was carried out with an Illumina HiSeq 1500. TCRdb applied fastp at Q25 and MiXCR to the public reads, then kept only in-frame beta chains. Each record represents a unique CDR3 protein, reported with the most common genes and DNA among its rows. The sample records about 230,000 distinct CDR3 sequences, about 23% of which are singletons. The biggest ten clones account for about 20% of the sample. The sample taken for sequencing was CD8+ T cells from PBMCs. These receptors all stem from a human donor in good health (CMV status not recorded). Some clones in this sample may be carry-over from other donors' samples.

This clonotype has at least ten counts. J is TRBJ2-5 and V is TRBV6-5; TRBD1 or TRBD2 may be the D gene (5 bases each). Germline loops: CDR1 MNHEY, CDR2 SVGAGI. The CDR3 has 18 amino acids. Deletions cut 2 bases from V and 2 bases from J, with 21 bases between. The CDR3 DNA follows: TGTGCCAGCAGTTACAAAACAGGTCGGGGCTCGGGACAAGAGACCCAGTACTTC. It is translated as CASSYKTGRGSGQETQYF.

This clonotype was picked up a small number of times. This chain connects TRBV12-3 or TRBV12-4 to TRBJ2-3; no definite D call. The V gene lost 6 bases and the J gene lost 1 base, with 11 bases spanning the gap. The CDR3 is 14 amino acids. This CDR3 reads CASRPVGGTDTQYF. CDR3 bases: TGTGCCAGCAGGCCAGTTGGGGGCACAGATACGCAGTATTTT.

In this sample, this clonotype turned up many times. The chain uses TRBV6-2 or TRBV6-3 and TRBJ1-1; perhaps TRBD1 as D (6 bases). The CDR3 is 19 amino acids. Trimming shortened V by 0 bases and J by 1 base, and 21 bases separated the two germline ends. The germline V gene has CDR1 MNHEY and CDR2 SVGEGT. CDR3 residues: CASSYSNAIGGLRNTEAFF. In nucleotides, the CDR3 is TGTGCCAGCAGTTACTCCAATGCGATCGGGGGGCTCAGGAACACTGAAGCTTTCTTT.

In this sample, this clonotype turned up a few times. The genes are TRBV7-4 and TRBJ1-3; 9 positions match TRBD1. Germline CDR1 reads SGHVT; CDR2 reads SQSDAQ. The CDR3 consists of 15 residues. The ends lost 5 bases at V and 2 bases at J; junction bases unmatched: 4. For the CDR3, the DNA is TGTGCCAGCAGCGGGGACAGGGTCCCTGGAAACACCATATATTTT. It yields the protein CASSGDRVPGNTIYF.

This clonotype was seen repeatedly, ten times or more. The chain recombines TRBV7-8 with TRBJ2-2; no clear D gene. V was clipped by 7 bases and J by 4 bases, with 7 bases between them. CDR3 size: 12 residues. CDR1 is SGHVS and CDR2 is FQNEAQ in the germline V gene. In DNA, the CDR3 is TGTGCCAGCATCACCATCACCGGGGAGCTGTTTTTT. Its translation is CASITITGELFF.

This clonotype has only one observation. V is TRBV2 and J is TRBJ1-2; perhaps TRBD1 as D (5 bases). V was trimmed by 2 bases and J by 4 bases, leaving 14 bases between them. The CDR3 loop spans 15 amino acids. The germline CDR1 and CDR2 sequences are SNHLY and FYNNEI. The DNA of the CDR3 is TGTGCCAGCAGTGAACGTGCGGGGCAGCTCTATGGCTACACCTTC. Its protein is CASSERAGQLYGYTF.

This chain links TRBV7-9 with TRBJ1-1; D is ambiguous. The V end was cut by 7 bases, the J end by 0 bases, with 6 bases between. This CDR3 is 12 amino acids long. CDR1 SEHNR and CDR2 FQNEAQ come from the germline V gene (reference sequence). The CDR3 DNA follows: TGTGCCAGCACCTGGGTGAACACTGAAGCTTTCTTT. This gives the protein CASTWVNTEAFF.

This clonotype was counted between two and nine times. The chain couples TRBV12-3 or TRBV12-4 to TRBJ1-4, with D uncertain. Trimming took off 2 bases at V and 8 bases at J, with 9 bases between the two ends. The CDR3 is made up of 13 amino acids. The CDR3 reads CASSLPPEEKLFF. The CDR3 DNA reads TGTGCCAGCAGTTTACCCCCGGAAGAAAAACTGTTTTTT.

This clonotype came up a few times. The J gene is TRBJ2-1, the V gene TRBV7-9; TRBD1 might be the D (6 bases). Trimming stripped 5 bases from V and 3 bases from J, with 17 bases between. The germline gives CDR1 SEHNR, CDR2 FQNEAQ (reference sequence). The CDR3 consists of 16 residues. The DNA for the CDR3 is TGTGCCAGCAGCCCGACGGGGACAACTCACTACAATGAGCAGTTCTTC. Protein: CASSPTGTTHYNEQFF.

This clonotype was found many times. This chain connects TRBV7-9 to TRBJ2-1, with TRBD2 identical over 7 bases. The ends lost 3 bases at V and 6 bases at J; junction bases unmatched: 8. This CDR3 contains 15 residues. CDR1 and CDR2 from the germline V gene are SEHNR and FQNEAQ (reference sequence). CDR3 DNA sequence: TGTGCCAGCAGCTTCCGGGACGGGGGGATCAATGAGCAGTTCTTC. Protein: CASSFRDGGINEQFF.

The gene calls are TRBV20-1 and TRBJ1-2; D remains ambiguous. Germline lookup yields CDR1 DFQATT and CDR2 SNEGSKA (reference sequence). V shed 3 bases and J shed 0 bases, with 5 bases lying between them. The length of the CDR3 is 12 residues. The CDR3 region is CSASKANYGYTF. The CDR3 nucleotides are TGCAGTGCTAGCAAGGCTAACTATGGCTACACCTTC.

This clonotype was recorded many times. V gene TRBV28 combines with J gene TRBJ2-2; D is undetermined. CDR3 length equals 14 residues. Trimming pared 5 bases from V and 1 base from J, leaving 8 bases between. CDR1 is MDHEN, CDR2 SYDVKM, per germline. The CDR3 protein is CASSLTENTGELFF. CDR3 sequence (DNA): TGTGCCAGCAGTCTTACAGAGAACACCGGGGAGCTGTTTTTT.

The genes are TRBV20-1 and TRBJ1-2; TRBD1 might be the D (6 bases). Germline assignment: CDR1 DFQATT and CDR2 SNEGSKA (reference sequence). V gave up 6 bases and J gave up 5 bases, with 25 bases separating them. The CDR3 is 16 amino acids. The CDR3 loop reads CSALMGAGREPYGYTF. The CDR3 DNA sequence: TGCAGTGCCCTGATGGGGGCAGGGAGGGAACCTTATGGCTACACCTTC.

This clonotype came up a few times. The chain recombines TRBV7-6 with TRBJ2-1, with a possible D match to TRBD2 (7 bases). The CDR3 contains 15 residues. V was pared by 5 bases and J by 8 bases, with 19 bases between. Germline-derived CDR1 and CDR2 are SGHVS and FNYEAQ. CDR3 DNA: TGTGCCAGCAGCCGTGCTTGGGGGGGCCTGGATGAGCAGTTCTTC. Protein sequence: CASSRAWGGLDEQFF.

This clonotype was observed at least ten times. J is TRBJ2-5 and V is TRBV7-2, with 11 nucleotides matching TRBD2. Germline CDR1 reads SGHTA; CDR2 reads FQGNSA. V was pared by 1 base and J by 2 bases, with 3 bases of the junction left unmatched. This CDR3 has 16 amino acids. CDR3 residues: CASSLGGLAVQETQYF. As DNA, the CDR3 is TGTGCCAGCAGCTTAGGGGGACTAGCGGTACAAGAGACCCAGTACTTC.

The gene calls are TRBV12-3 or TRBV12-4 and TRBJ1-5; D is unclear. The CDR3 consists of 15 residues. Trimming took 1 base from V and 3 from J, leaving 10 bases between them. The CDR3 DNA follows: TGTGCCAGCAGTTTAGGGAGTGCCGTCAATCAGCCCCAGCATTTT. The encoded protein is CASSLGSAVNQPQHF.

This clonotype was seen at least ten times. This chain joins TRBV7-3 and TRBJ2-3, with 9 nucleotides matching TRBD1. Trimming removed 5 bases from V and 4 bases from J; junction bases left unmatched: 7. Germline CDR1 is SGHTA and CDR2 is FQGTGA. This CDR3 has 15 amino acids. As DNA, the CDR3 is TGTGCCAGCAGCGACACAGGGGGCCAAGCAGATACGCAGTATTTT. Amino acids: CASSDTGGQADTQYF.

This clonotype has just a few counts. This rearrangement joins TRBV5-5 to TRBJ2-7, with 11 bases lining up with TRBD2. V lost 1 base to trimming and J lost 2 bases; unmatched junction nucleotides: 2. From germline, CDR1 is SGHKS and CDR2 YYEKEE (reference sequence). CDR3 length: 15 residues. This CDR3 reads CASSLSLAGAYEQYF. As DNA, the CDR3 is TGTGCCAGCAGCTTGTCACTAGCGGGGGCCTACGAGCAGTACTTC.

This clonotype has at least ten counts. This chain links TRBV29-1 with TRBJ2-5, with D perhaps TRBD2 (6 bases). The germline gives CDR1 SQVTM, CDR2 ANQGSEA. V was pared by 5 bases and J by 1 base, with 8 bases between. CDR3 length: 12 residues. The CDR3 spells CSVRRGQETQYF. The CDR3 DNA sequence: TGCAGCGTTCGGCGGGGCCAAGAGACCCAGTACTTC.

This clonotype came up many times. This chain joins TRBV2 and TRBJ2-7; 8 bases are a match to TRBD2. CDR3 length: 16 residues. The germline gives CDR1 SNHLY, CDR2 FYNNEI. The V gene end was trimmed by 4 bases and the J gene end by 3 bases; junction bases not matched to a gene: 11. CDR3 nucleotide sequence: TGTGCCAGCAGTGTTGACCCCCTCGGGAGGGACTACGAGCAGTACTTC. It yields the protein CASSVDPLGRDYEQYF.

This clonotype came up a few times. This chain connects TRBV28 to TRBJ2-5; TRBD1 matches at 8 bases. J gave up 5 bases and V 3 bases, and 14 bases lay outside the gene matches. This CDR3 region has 17 residues. The V gene's germline CDR1 is MDHEN and CDR2 SYDVKM. The CDR3 DNA sequence: TGTGCCAGCAGTTTGAGGACAGGGCCCACGTTCGAGGAGACCCAGTACTTC. This sequence encodes CASSLRTGPTFEETQYF.

J is TRBJ2-1 and V is TRBV7-6, with TRBD2 matching over 10 bases. CDR3 size: 15 residues. V lost 4 bases and J lost 4; bases outside the gene matches: 4. The germline V gene encodes CDR1 SGHVS and CDR2 FNYEAQ. The CDR3 region has the DNA TGTGCCAGCAGCTCCGGACTAGCGGCTTACAATGAGCAGTTCTTC. Amino acid sequence: CASSSGLAAYNEQFF.

At least ten counts were recorded for this clonotype. This chain uses TRBV7-8 with TRBJ2-7; D possibly corresponds to TRBD2 (6 bases). Germline V gene sequence: CDR1 SGHVS, CDR2 FQNEAQ. V was trimmed by 1 base and J by 7 bases, leaving 14 bases between them. The CDR3 runs 14 residues. The CDR3: CASSLDRSGGEQYF. Here the CDR3 DNA reads TGTGCCAGCAGCTTAGATCGTTCCGGGGGAGAGCAGTACTTC.

The chain has TRBV5-1 and TRBJ2-1; possible D gene TRBD2, 7 bases. Trimming shortened V by 0 bases and J by 6 bases, and 13 bases separated the two germline ends. There are 15 residues in the CDR3. Germline lookup yields CDR1 SGHRS and CDR2 YFSETQ. The CDR3 region has the DNA TGCGCCAGCAGCTTGGAGGGGGGGAGCACCAATGAGCAGTTCTTC. This translates into CASSLEGGSTNEQFF.

The chain employs TRBV20-1 and TRBJ1-1; no clear D. This CDR3 has 12 residues. V gave up 5 bases and J gave up 1 base, with 8 bases separating them. The germline CDR1 and CDR2 sequences are DFQATT and SNEGSKA (reference sequence). CDR3 nucleotide sequence: TGCAGTGCTCTGGGCCGGAACACTGAAGCTTTCTTT. Its translation is CSALGRNTEAFF.

As regards this clonotype: Sequence at one end of the junction differs from germline and may be a read error. The chain's CDR3 is CASSSGGTSGLF. CDR3 DNA: TGTGCCAGCAGCTCCGGAGGGACTAGCGGTCTCTTC. V gene TRBV7-8 combines with J gene TRBJ2-1; 11 nucleotides align to TRBD2. Germline CDR1 is SGHVS and CDR2 is FQNEAQ. This CDR3 is built from 12 residues.

The rearrangement joins TRBV15 to TRBJ1-1; possibly TRBD1 for D (5 bases). In germline, CDR1 is LNHNV, CDR2 YYDKDF (reference sequence). The V end lost 6 bases, the J end lost 3 bases, and 20 bases lay between the germline ends. The CDR3 consists of 16 residues. DNA for the CDR3: TGTGCCACCAGACCTCTGCGGGGGGGAGGGTACACTGAAGCTTTCTTT. Protein sequence: CATRPLRGGGYTEAFF.

This clonotype was counted many times. The V call is TRBV7-6, the J call TRBJ2-1; D uncertain. The CDR3 sequence is 13 residues long. V dropped 0 bases and J dropped 10 bases, with 10 bases sitting between them. Germline V CDR1 and CDR2: SGHVS, FNYEAQ. CDR3 coding DNA: TGTGCCAGCAGCTTAGCGACGCGTGGCGAGCAGTTCTTC. This sequence encodes CASSLATRGEQFF.

In its sample, this clonotype was seen many times. The chain employs TRBV11-2 and TRBJ1-1; 8 bases match TRBD1. V lost 5 bases and J lost 10; bases outside the gene matches: 6. The V gene's germline CDR1 is SGHAT and CDR2 FQNNGV. There are 12 residues in the CDR3. For the CDR3, the DNA is TGTGCCAGCAGCGGTGCGGACAGGGTAGCTTTCTTT. It specifies CASSGADRVAFF.